This T cell receptor beta chain appears in the sequencing data of a study of regulatory T cells in long-lasting Graves disease (dated by TCRdb to about 2021). Describing the broader study: Patients with newly diagnosed Graves' disease had been on antithyroid drugs for under 3 months. Persistent Graves' disease patients were compared with newly diagnosed Graves' disease patients by peripheral blood TCR sequencing and RNA sequencing. The study was conducted in China and was registered as a clinical trial. A total of about 33 samples were covered by TCR sequencing, comprising about 13 persistent and about 20 newly diagnosed Graves' disease patients. The investigation overall reported the following: The authors noted that the small sample size was a limitation that may lower accuracy. More public clonotypes were shared among persistent patients (about 2,800) than among newly diagnosed patients (roughly 960). Only peripheral blood was studied, because thyroid tissue, the primary lesion, was inaccessible. TRBV28, TRBJ1-2 and TRBJ2-5 were preferentially used in persistent disease, while TRBV20-1 and TRBJ2-1 were favored in newly diagnosed disease. Sequencing and analysis were limited to the TCR beta chain. Lower TCR Shannon entropy and fewer highly expanded clones were observed in persistent Graves' disease patients than in newly diagnosed patients, which suggested clonal expansion.

There are 19 amino acids in the CDR3, from cysteine to phenylalanine inclusive. The entry retains the CDR3 DNA only, 57 bases that are in frame from base 1. V drops 0 bases and J drops 0 bases, leaving 20 bases in between. From a lookup of the germline V gene (reference sequence), CDR1 and CDR2 are DFQATT and SNEGSKA. What the time point label conveys for this sample: newly diagnosed GD, antithyroid drugs for less than 3 months. For both TCR sequencing and RNA sequencing, RNA was extracted from PBMCs in TRIzol. Graves' disease was diagnosed according to American Thyroid Association guidelines. Recruitment of patients was carried out at an endocrinology department in Xi'an, China. Each patient gave approximately 10 milliliters of peripheral blood, collected in an EDTA anticoagulant tube. Ficoll Paque Plus density gradient separation was used to isolate PBMCs, and no further T cell sorting was done. An Agilent 2100 Bioanalyzer and agarose gel were used to check RNA quality, while a NanoDrop 2000 measured RNA concentration.

As to this clonotype: There is no known antigen for this receptor. Per-nucleotide qualities are absent, and no much larger clonotype sits a single base away.

Receptor libraries were prepared by multiplex PCR. The sequencer was an Illumina HiSeq 4000. To build TCR beta libraries, CDR3 regions were amplified by Arm-PCR using iRepertoire HTBI primers. Before sequencing, the PCR products underwent gel purification. On the study's bioinformatics: A total of under 80 TRBV and some 15 TRBJ segments were identified across samples and were used for gene usage analysis of CDR3 amino acid clonotypes. COPE and FqMerger were used to merge the filtered high-quality paired reads into contigs. BLAST was used to align contigs to IMGT TRBV, TRBD and TRBJ reference genes, and CDR3 was defined according to IMGT. Any clonotype with a frequency above 0.1% was classified as a highly expanded clone. Repertoire diversity was measured by Shannon entropy, and V-J evenness by the Gini coefficient. A clonotype was considered public if more than one individual shared it. The public reads were run again by TCRdb, first through fastp at Q25 and then through MiXCR, and only productive beta chains were kept. Merged by CDR3 protein, the rows form single entries marked with the most common genes and DNA. The V and J calls and clone size come from TCRdb's table, not from the authors' own analysis. A total of approximately 390,000 distinct CDR3 sequences appear in this sample, 15% to 20% of them only once. The ten largest account for around 20% of the sample.

The data also belong to a second study, concerning T cells in Graves' hyperthyroidism and ophthalmopathy. As the second publication notes: Stable Graves' hyperthyroidism was defined as no progression to ophthalmopathy during 18 months of follow-up. Hyperthyroidism patients were newly diagnosed, had a disease duration of under 2 months, and were aged 18 to 65 years. Exclusion was applied to patients with uncontrolled infections, other autoimmune diseases, pregnancy or lactation. Diagnoses were established on the basis of clinical symptoms, serum thyroxine and TRAb, thyroid ultrasound, and orbital computed tomography. The TCR CDR3 was subjected to a first round of RT-PCR using the HTBI primer set and the Qiagen OneStep RT-PCR kit. Most expanded thyroid clonotypes (frequency above 0.001) were also found in blood, which suggests that blood repertoires may mirror thyroid immune responses. In cross-validation, a model built on a 13 V-J signature told ophthalmopathy apart from stable hyperthyroidism with just under 90% sensitivity and 81% to 82% specificity, and in testing the same model reached 80%/75%. In validation, progression to ophthalmopathy was predicted by the model with 70.59% sensitivity and 72% to 80% specificity, a median of around 6.5 months before onset. To identify TCR V-J signatures that set the groups apart, the researchers used a discovery cohort of 100 patients, made up of approximately 43 with Graves' ophthalmopathy and 57 with stable Graves' hyperthyroidism. An independent validation cohort of around 19 hyperthyroidism patients and some 15 patients who later progressed to ophthalmopathy tested prospective prediction of ophthalmopathy. For training and testing, the 80 to 100 patients in the discovery cohort were randomly divided in a 7:3 ratio. In more than five Graves' hyperthyroidism patients, the study also compared T-cell repertoires from thyroid tissue with T-cell repertoires from blood. Once sampling was done, hyperthyroidism patients were given methimazole at a starting dose of 30 mg daily, whereas ophthalmopathy patients were given high-dose intravenous methylprednisolone. A second multiplex PCR round built the libraries, followed by size selection and purification. Paired-end sequencing of the libraries was performed with 100 bp reads on an Illumina HiSeq2000. SOAPnuke was used to process the raw data, throwing out any read that contained adapters or uncalled bases, had a mean Phred below 15, or lacked an exact constant-primer or identifier match. High-quality paired reads were merged using COPE v1.2.5, and each unique nucleotide sequence was defined as a clonotype. Clonotypes were aligned to IMGT TRBV, TRBD and TRBJ reference segments using MiTCR v1.1. Analysis was restricted to V-J combinations with a frequency above 0.0001, which covered roughly 99% of repertoires. A TCS score was defined as the ratio of F50 (clonal expansion) to E x V (chaos), with BLOSUM62-based TCRdist applied between CDR3 peptides within each V-J. Welch's t-statistics and random forest reduced 500 to 650 V-J features to 13, which were used in a naive Bayes classifier (R e1071). Sample size was not statistically predetermined, and investigators were not blinded to group allocation. The paper reports TCR Vbeta CDR3 sequencing of over 120 peripheral blood samples: some 41 ophthalmopathy, under 80 hyperthyroidism and around 17 progressor patients.

This sequence originates from a woman younger than 35 with Graves disease. Donor details come from another sample of the same person, matched by shared clones. The rearrangement combines TRBV20-1 with TRBJ1-4; the D gene is perhaps TRBD1, from 5 matching bases. Sample: peripheral blood mononuclear cells (PBMCs), taken at new diagnosis, from a patient treated with antithyroid drugs. The CDR3 loop reads CSARDRGKGVSATNEKLFF. The DNA sequence is TGCAGTGCTAGAGATCGGGGGAAAGGAGTCTCCGCAACTAATGAAAAACTGTTTTTT.